Listed below are T cell receptor beta chains from one sample, sequenced in a study of post-analysis software for immune sequencing data. TCRdb redid the calling of the PCR reads with MiXCR, one entry per CDR3 protein. The table includes around 260,000 distinct CDR3 sequences, 36% detected once. Sequenced material: blood. These receptors came from a girl aged 10 to 17 with multiple sclerosis. Each CDR3 is given with its conserved first and last residue. A D gene is named only where the DNA matches it firmly. Clone size is not always given. Where it is, it says once, few, many or a class for expanded clones.

D	V	J	size	DNA	CDR3
NA	TRBV4-1	TRBJ1-6	NA	TGCGCCAGCAGTCAAGAAGAACGGGGCTCACCCCCCCACTTT	CASSQEERGSPPHF
TRBD2	TRBV6-4	TRBJ2-3	medium-sized	TGTGCCAGCAGTCGTAGTAGCGGGTCTCCAGATACGCAGTATTTT	CASSRSSGSPDTQYF
TRBD1	TRBV28	TRBJ1-6	NA	TGTGCCAGCATTACCGCCGGGACAGGGGGGAGCTCCTATAATTCACCCCTCCACTTT	CASITAGTGGSSYNSPLHF
TRBD1	TRBV4-3	TRBJ1-2	many	TGCGCCAGCAGCCAAGTTCCGGACAGGGCAGGCTACACCTTC	CASSQVPDRAGYTF
TRBD1	TRBV28	TRBJ1-4	many	TGTGCCACCCGATCCGGGACAGCTAATGAAAAACTGTTTTTT	CATRSGTANEKLFF
NA	TRBV6-5	TRBJ1-1	NA	TGTGCCAGCAGTTACCAGGGGATATCAGAAGCTTTCTTT	CASSYQGISEAFF
NA	TRBV5-6	TRBJ2-1	NA	TGTGCCAGCAGCTTGGGTCAGCGTTACAATGAGCAGTTCTTC	CASSLGQRYNEQFF
TRBD2	TRBV11-2	TRBJ2-1	many	TGTGCCAGCAGCTCTAACGGACTAGCGGGAGTTGAGCAGTTCTTC	CASSSNGLAGVEQFF
NA	TRBV12-3/TRBV12-4	TRBJ2-3	many	TGTGCCAGCAGTCCTCAAGGATCGTTCGATACGCAGTATTTT	CASSPQGSFDTQYF
TRBD2	TRBV7-2	TRBJ2-3	few	TGTGCCAGCAGCTTAGCTAGGATACTAGCGGGATACAGCACAGATACGCAGTATTTT	CASSLARILAGYSTDTQYF
TRBD2	TRBV12-3/TRBV12-4	TRBJ2-3	many	TGTGCCAGCAGCGAGGGACTAGCGGGAGTTTCTTCGCAGTATTTT	CASSEGLAGVSSQYF
TRBD1	TRBV7-9	TRBJ2-1	many	TGTGCCAGCAGCTTCCCGGGACAGGGTACCGAGCAGTTCTTC	CASSFPGQGTEQFF
TRBD2	TRBV10-3	TRBJ2-1	many	TGTGCCATCAGGGACGCTAGCGGGACCTACAATGAGCAGTTCTTC	CAIRDASGTYNEQFF
TRBD1	TRBV5-5	TRBJ1-2	many	TGTGCCAGCAGCTTGGCCGGGACAGGTAGCTGGGGCCAAAATGGCTACACCTTC	CASSLAGTGSWGQNGYTF
NA	TRBV19	TRBJ1-2	NA	TGTGCCAGTAGGTCCCAGAGAGGCTATGGCTACACCTTC	CASRSQRGYGYTF
NA	TRBV28	TRBJ1-6	few	TGTGCCAGCAGTCCGCCCCTCCACTTT	CASSPPLHF
NA	TRBV5-1	TRBJ2-7	many	TGCGCCAGCAGCCTCGGACAGAGGGATACCTACGAGCAGTACTTC	CASSLGQRDTYEQYF
TRBD2	TRBV2	TRBJ2-3	many	TGTGCCAGCAAGAAGCGGGAGGGATCGGATACGCAGTATTTT	CASKKREGSDTQYF
NA	TRBV6-5	TRBJ1-2	many	TGTGCCAGCAGTTATTTGACCCCCGGAACAGGCCCTAACTATGGCTACACCTTC	CASSYLTPGTGPNYGYTF
TRBD1	TRBV20-1	TRBJ1-1	NA	TGCAGTGCTAGGTTTCAGGGGGCAAACACTGAAGCTTTCTTT	CSARFQGANTEAFF